This T cell receptor beta chain was found in a study of identical twins. Study findings and constraints: For out-of-frame alpha sequences shared by twins, low generation probability was in excess. Twins' excess sharing was less marked for out-of-frame beta sequences. Partly confounded zero-insertion analyses could result from invariant MAIT and iNKT cells.

Unmatched junction bases numbered 2, after V lost 6 bases and J lost 3 bases. Germline lookup yields CDR1 LGHNA and CDR2 YSLEER. The CDR3 has 13 amino acids. No donor was unhealthy or non-Caucasian. A remark on this clonotype: Its specificity is not known.

Via MiXCR, TCRdb re-called the 5' RACE reads, giving one row per CDR3 protein. The sample contains some 240,000 distinct CDR3 sequences, more than 9% of which appear only once. The receptor's source is a man aged 45 to 65 in good health. Sequenced material: memory T cells sorted from blood. This sequence joins TRBV4-3 and TRBJ2-3; 8 nucleotides align to TRBD1. CDR3 DNA: TGCGCCAGCAGACAGGGGGGAACAGATACGCAGTATTTT. Translating it yields CASRQGGTDTQYF.